Listed below are T cell receptor beta chains from one sample, sequenced in a study of vaccination effects on CD4 cells after COVID-19. Profiled with immunoSEQ multiplex PCR; TCRdb holds only in-frame clones, not every one. The data contain roughly 33,000 clones, approximately 72% of them singletons. What these receptors recognize is not known. The sequencing used CD4+ T cells from PBMCs cultured without peptide, collected after COVID-19 vaccination. Every receptor here comes from a human donor who had a prior SARS-CoV-2 infection. Both conserved end residues are part of each CDR3. A D gene is named only where the DNA matches it firmly. Part of the rows lack a size; the others show once, few, many or a class for expanded clones.

>-|TRBV30|TRBJ2-7|-
CAWSVGGSSYEQYF
TGTGCCTGGAGTGTAGGTGGGAGCTCCTACGAGCAGTACTTC
>-|TRBV6-2/TRBV6-3|TRBJ1-2|-
CASSQQGYGYTF
TGTGCCAGCAGCCAACAGGGATATGGCTACACCTTC
>-|TRBV6-1|TRBJ1-2|once
CASSEWQAGYTF
TGTGCCAGCAGTGAATGGCAGGCCGGCTACACCTTC
>TRBD2|TRBV3-1/TRBV3-2|TRBJ2-5|-
CASSVLAGGPETQYF
TGTGCCAGCAGCGTACTAGCGGGGGGGCCAGAGACCCAGTACTTC
>-|TRBV19|TRBJ2-1|few
CASSWEGGSYNEQFF
TGTGCCAGTAGTTGGGAGGGGGGCTCCTACAATGAGCAGTTCTTC
>-|TRBV4-3|TRBJ2-7|-
CASSQVIGSSYEQYF
TGCGCCAGCAGCCAAGTAATAGGTAGCTCCTACGAGCAGTACTTC
>TRBD2|TRBV5-6|TRBJ2-2|-
CASSDGTSGRGRSVGELFF
TGTGCCAGCAGCGATGGGACTAGCGGGAGAGGAAGGTCGGTCGGGGAGCTGTTTTTT
>-|TRBV13|TRBJ2-7|-
CASSLYHEQYF
TGTGCCAGCAGCTTATATCACGAGCAGTACTTC
>-|TRBV5-4|TRBJ1-2|-
CASSFNRGYTF
TGTGCCAGCAGCTTTAACAGGGGCTACACCTTC
>-|TRBV11-3|TRBJ1-2|-
CASSLDPGASRSYGYTF
TGTGCCAGCAGCTTAGATCCGGGCGCATCGAGATCCTATGGCTACACCTTC
>-|TRBV18|TRBJ2-7|-
CASSFLQGLLYEQYF
TGTGCCAGCTCATTTTTGCAGGGGTTGTTATACGAGCAGTACTTC